This T cell receptor beta chain appears in the sequencing data of a study of T cell responses to AZD1222 COVID-19 vaccine. General observations from the study: Spike-specific TCR breadth and depth grew following two AZD1222 doses. As reported, nearly half of all spike-specific TCRs target variant regions that are unmutated.

Only a few counts were recorded for this clone. The antigen is undetermined. CDR3 length: 17 amino acids. After removal of 0 bases from V and 7 bases from J, the junction contained 3 bases not matched to a gene. Germline V CDR1 and CDR2: MNHEY, SVGEGT. Generated by immunoSEQ multiplex PCR, the TCRdb table keeps only in-frame clones and is missing some. The data contain tens of thousands of clones, around 80% of them singletons. The sequencing here drew on peripheral blood, taken on day 0 of AZD1222 vaccination. The V gene is TRBV6-2 or TRBV6-3, the J gene TRBJ2-2, with 15 bases that match TRBD2. This receptor was obtained from an adult in good health. CDR3 sequence: CASSYSGTSGRNGELFF. CDR3 in DNA: TGTGCCAGCAGTTACTCTGGGACTAGCGGGAGGAACGGGGAGCTGTTTTTT.